One and the same sample provided the 4 T cell receptor beta chains below, sequenced in a study of early T cells in non-severe SARS-CoV-2 infection. TCRdb analysed the 5' RACE reads with MiXCR anew, one entry per CDR3 protein. The sample lists about 64,000 distinct CDR3 sequences, about 11% seen once, with 2.5% to 3.5% in the top ten. The sequences come from whole blood, collected at baseline. These receptor sequences come from an adult who was a healthcare worker with PCR-confirmed SARS-CoV-2 infection or an uninfected control (not recorded which).

The genes are TRBV30 and TRBJ2-3, with 9 bases matching TRBD1. Per germline, CDR1 GTSNPN and CDR2 SVGIG (reference sequence). There are 15 residues in the CDR3. V trimming: 2 bases; J trimming: 3 bases; junction bases outside the gene matches: 6. The CDR3 here is CAWSKGQGPTDTQYF. CDR3 coding DNA: TGTGCCTGGAGTAAGGGACAGGGACCGACAGATACGCAGTATTTT.

This clonotype was recorded a few times. The V call is TRBV27, the J call TRBJ1-6; TRBD1 matches 8 bases. Germline CDR1 MNHEY, CDR2 SMNVEV (reference sequence). The junction had 4 bases not matched to a gene; V was cut back by 5 bases and J by 7 bases. This CDR3 has 14 residues. The chain's CDR3 is CASSMTGVNSPLHF. For the CDR3, the DNA is TGTGCCAGCAGTATGACAGGGGTGAATTCACCCCTCCACTTT.

In this sample, this clonotype turned up a few times. CDR3 region: CSVESYGDTEAFF. CDR3 coding DNA: TGCAGCGTTGAGTCATACGGGGACACTGAAGCTTTCTTT. The chain recombines TRBV29-1 with TRBJ1-1; D is unresolved. V was trimmed by 3 bases and J by 3 bases, leaving 11 bases between them. This CDR3 has 13 amino acids. CDR1 and CDR2 (germline): SQVTM, ANQGSEA.

This clonotype was counted only a few times. V and J are TRBV5-4 and TRBJ2-7; tentatively, D is TRBD1 or TRBD2 (5 bases each). With 4 bases removed from V and 1 base from J, the gap between germline ends came to 12 bases. The CDR3 totals 14 residues. Germline CDR1 reads SGHNT; CDR2 reads YYREEE (reference sequence). The CDR3 protein is CASSHPGTSYEQYF. Written as DNA, the CDR3 is TGTGCCAGCAGCCACCCCGGGACGTCCTACGAGCAGTACTTC.